The text below deals with one T cell receptor (beta chain). Its antigen is not known. This entry belongs to a study of neoadjuvant anti-PD-1 for oral cavity cancer. Study-level information: Non-progressing patients received a fourth nivolumab dose near day 43, then surgery on days 50-56. Findings and limits, study-wide: Each response group had just a few patients in TCR analyses.

Most PBMC samples had roughly 0.5 ug input DNA in six replicates. Produced via immunoSEQ multiplex PCR; TCRdb's table is partial and in-frame only. The table has 55,000 to 80,000 clones, about four fifths seen once; the top ten hold 3% to 3.5%. From germline, CDR1 is LGHNA and CDR2 YNFKEQ. This CDR3 has 15 amino acids. Between the trimmed V and J ends, which lost 0 bases and 4 bases, there was a span of 10 bases. This sequence was found in a person aged 35-80 years with oral cavity squamous cell carcinoma. Material: PBMCs, obtained before nivolumab (anti-PD-1) treatment. This chain connects TRBV4-2 to TRBJ1-3; tentative D call: TRBD1 (5 bases). The CDR3 spells CASSQDSNRGNTIYF. The DNA for the CDR3 is TGTGCCAGCAGCCAAGATTCGAACAGGGGAAACACCATATATTTT.